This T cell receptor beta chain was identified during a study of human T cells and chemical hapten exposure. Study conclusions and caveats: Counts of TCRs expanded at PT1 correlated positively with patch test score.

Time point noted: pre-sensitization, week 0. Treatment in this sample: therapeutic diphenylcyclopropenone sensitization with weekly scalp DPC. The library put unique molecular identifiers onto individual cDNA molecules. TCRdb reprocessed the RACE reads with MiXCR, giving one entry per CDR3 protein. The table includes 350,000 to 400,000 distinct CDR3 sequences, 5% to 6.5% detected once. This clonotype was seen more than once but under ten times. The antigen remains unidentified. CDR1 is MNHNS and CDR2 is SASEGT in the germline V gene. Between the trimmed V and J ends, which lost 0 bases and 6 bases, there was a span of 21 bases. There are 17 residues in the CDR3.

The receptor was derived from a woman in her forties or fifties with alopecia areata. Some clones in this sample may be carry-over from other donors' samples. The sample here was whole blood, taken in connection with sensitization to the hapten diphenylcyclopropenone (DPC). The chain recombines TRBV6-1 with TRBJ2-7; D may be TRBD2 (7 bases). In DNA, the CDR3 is TGTGCCAGCAGTGAAGCGCGGGGGCGACAGGTCCGGCGCGAGCAGTACTTC. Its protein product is CASSEARGRQVRREQYF.